This T cell receptor beta chain was found in a study of cytomegalovirus exposure and HLA in healthy donors. About the study: Researchers previously reported finding 90 million to 130 million unique TCR beta sequences from 150 million to 200 million T cells.

V dropped 5 bases and J dropped 2 bases, with 10 bases sitting between them. The CDR3 has 14 residues. The germline gives CDR1 SGHTA, CDR2 FQGNSA. As for the donors, each was a healthy bone marrow donor. The PCR ran on 60 Vbeta and 13 Jbeta primers. TCRdb's copy holds only in-frame clones and misses some; the assay was immunoSEQ multiplex PCR. The sample holds about 120,000 clones; 70% to 80% are singletons and the top ten take 4% to 5%. The sequenced sample consisted of PBMCs. This sequence joins TRBV7-2 and TRBJ1-3, with D maybe TRBD1 (6 bases). The receptor's source is a man between 50 and 59 years old in good health and CMV-seropositive. The CDR3 coding sequence is TGTGCCAGCAGCCAGGGGTCGGCTGGAAACACCATATATTTT. As protein: CASSQGSAGNTIYF.